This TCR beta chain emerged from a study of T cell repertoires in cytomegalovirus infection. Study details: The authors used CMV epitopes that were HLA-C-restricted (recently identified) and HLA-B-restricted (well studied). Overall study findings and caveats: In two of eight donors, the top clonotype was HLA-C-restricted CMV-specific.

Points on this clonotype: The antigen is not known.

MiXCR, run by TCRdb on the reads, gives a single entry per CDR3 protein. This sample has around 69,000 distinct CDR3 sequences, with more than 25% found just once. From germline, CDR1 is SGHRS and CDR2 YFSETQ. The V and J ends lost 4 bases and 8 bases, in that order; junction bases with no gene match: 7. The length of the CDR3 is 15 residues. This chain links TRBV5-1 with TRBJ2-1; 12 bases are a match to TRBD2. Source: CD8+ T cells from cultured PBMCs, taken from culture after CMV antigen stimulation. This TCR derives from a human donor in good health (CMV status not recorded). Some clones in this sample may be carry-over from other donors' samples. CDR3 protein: CASSHLAGGPHEQFF. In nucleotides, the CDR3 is TGCGCCAGCAGCCATCTAGCGGGAGGGCCTCATGAGCAGTTCTTC.